This is a list of T cell receptor beta chains from one sample in a study of T cells after yellow fever vaccination. Via MiXCR, TCRdb re-called the 5' RACE reads, giving one row per CDR3 protein. Of 150,000 to 200,000 distinct CDR3 sequences listed, less than 9% are singletons. The source was CD4+ T cells sorted from PBMCs, collected 5 to 6 days after the first yellow fever vaccination. These receptors were collected from a man aged 18 to 29 who received the YFV17D yellow fever vaccine. CDR3s include the opening cysteine and the closing phenylalanine or tryptophan. A D gene is named only where the DNA matches it firmly. Not all rows give a size; the values are once, few, many and, for expanded clones, a class.

. | TRBJ1-1 | TRBV7-9 | many | CASSQQGPFEEAFF | TGTGCCAGCAGCCAACAGGGTCCCTTTGAAGAAGCTTTCTTT
. | TRBJ2-6 | TRBV5-4 | many | CASSLDVAFPSGANVLTF | TGTGCCAGCAGCTTGGATGTAGCCTTTCCCTCTGGGGCCAACGTCCTGACTTTC
. | TRBJ2-7 | TRBV6-5 | many | CASSRENTLGYEQYF | TGTGCCAGCAGCCGAGAGAACACCTTGGGCTACGAGCAGTACTTC
. | TRBJ1-6 | TRBV7-2 | . | CASSFGQGNSPLHF | TGTGCCAGCAGCTTCGGGCAGGGAAATTCACCCCTCCACTTT
. | TRBJ1-5 | TRBV6-2/TRBV6-3 | . | CASSSRDQPQHF | TGTGCCAGCAGTTCCAGGGATCAGCCCCAGCATTTT
. | TRBJ1-4 | TRBV3-1 | . | CTFTPRLQGANEKLFF | TGTACCTTCACCCCCCGGTTACAGGGCGCTAATGAAAAACTGTTTTTT
. | TRBJ2-5 | TRBV4-2 | . | CASSPPLQETQYF | TGTGCCAGCAGTCCCCCTCTCCAAGAGACCCAGTACTTC
TRBD1 | TRBJ2-4 | TRBV6-2/TRBV6-3 | . | CASSRRQGPGNIQYF | TGTGCCAGCAGTAGAAGACAGGGGCCAGGGAACATTCAGTACTTC
. | TRBJ2-5 | TRBV4-3 | . | CASSQNPSPRETQYF | TGCGCCAGCAGCCAAAACCCGAGCCCCAGAGAGACCCAGTACTTC
. | TRBJ1-5 | TRBV5-6 | few | CASSFPANQPQHF | TGTGCCAGCAGCTTTCCGGCTAATCAGCCCCAGCATTTT
TRBD1 | TRBJ1-2 | TRBV6-1 | few | CASRENRGRGGYTF | TGTGCCAGCAGAGAAAACAGGGGGCGGGGTGGCTACACCTTC
TRBD1 | TRBJ1-2 | TRBV3-1 | many | CASSFGQGKSGYTF | TGTGCCAGCAGCTTTGGACAGGGAAAATCTGGCTACACCTTC
TRBD2 | TRBJ2-2 | TRBV2 | many | CASIREAGELFF | TGTGCCAGCATCCGGGAGGCCGGGGAGCTGTTTTTT
. | TRBJ1-5 | TRBV5-6 | many | CASSLSPGQPQHF | TGTGCCAGCAGCTTAAGTCCCGGCCAGCCCCAGCATTTT
. | TRBJ2-1 | TRBV7-9 | many | CASSQMTVTYNEQFF | TGTGCCAGCAGCCAGATGACAGTAACCTACAATGAGCAGTTCTTC
. | TRBJ2-7 | TRBV20-1 | . | CSAREEAGAGVYEQYF | TGCAGTGCTAGAGAGGAGGCAGGGGCCGGGGTGTACGAGCAGTACTTC
. | TRBJ2-2 | TRBV5-4 | many | CASSFGFPNTGELFF | TGTGCCAGCAGCTTTGGTTTCCCGAACACCGGGGAGCTGTTTTTT
. | TRBJ2-5 | TRBV5-1 | few | CASSLGSRGETQYF | TGCGCCAGCAGCTTGGGATCCAGGGGAGAGACCCAGTACTTC
TRBD2 | TRBJ2-5 | TRBV29-1 | many | CSVEKRGPGETQYF | TGCAGCGTCGAAAAGCGGGGCCCGGGGGAGACCCAGTACTTC
. | TRBJ1-2 | TRBV7-2 | many | CASSSYSYGYTF | TGTGCCAGCAGCTCCTACAGCTATGGCTACACCTTC
. | TRBJ2-7 | TRBV18 | few | CASSLDRHYEQYF | TGTGCCAGCTCACTAGACAGACACTACGAGCAGTACTTC
. | TRBJ2-5 | TRBV24-1 | few | CATSDSSVKTQYF | TGTGCCACCAGTGATTCCTCCGTTAAGACCCAGTACTTC
TRBD1 | TRBJ2-1 | TRBV5-1 | many | CASRTGGAGRAKAYNEQFF | TGCGCCAGCCGGACAGGGGGCGCCGGCCGCGCCAAAGCCTACAATGAGCAGTTCTTC
. | TRBJ2-5 | TRBV3-1 | few | CASRRGGVETQYF | TGTGCCAGCAGGAGGGGGGGAGTGGAGACCCAGTACTTC
. | TRBJ1-1 | TRBV6-5 | many | CASRKRTEAFF | TGTGCCAGCAGGAAAAGAACTGAAGCTTTCTTT
. | TRBJ2-1 | TRBV6-2/TRBV6-3 | many | CASSPTRNEQFF | TGTGCCAGCAGTCCTACGCGGAATGAGCAGTTCTTC
. | TRBJ2-2 | TRBV6-5 | . | CASSYWRNTGELFF | TGTGCCAGCAGTTATTGGAGGAACACCGGGGAGCTGTTTTTT
. | TRBJ1-1 | TRBV4-3 | many | CASSQESGDTEAFF | TGCGCCAGCAGCCAAGAGTCAGGAGACACTGAAGCTTTCTTT
. | TRBJ1-5 | TRBV12-3/TRBV12-4 | . | CASSYRRRQPQHF | TGTGCCAGCAGTTACCGGAGACGTCAGCCCCAGCATTTT
. | TRBJ2-3 | TRBV7-2 | . | CASSLGRGTSTDTQYF | TGTGCCAGCAGCTTGGGACGGGGGACTAGCACAGATACGCAGTATTTT
. | TRBJ2-2 | TRBV24-1 | . | CATSGTLNTGELFF | TGTGCCACCAGTGGGACATTGAACACCGGGGAGCTGTTTTTT
TRBD2 | TRBJ2-2 | TRBV6-1 | . | CASSVAGGPYTGELFF | TGTGCCAGCAGTGTAGCGGGGGGGCCTTACACCGGGGAGCTGTTTTTT